This T cell receptor beta chain is drawn from a study of CD4 T cells in relation to SARS-CoV-2 and coronaviruses (dated by TCRdb to about 2021). Some background on the complete study: Across all 12 patients in the full convalescent cohort, ages ranged from about 21 to 80 years, with a median of 38. The approximately 12 convalescent patients included 8 males and 4 females; two subjects were Hispanic. Shared crossreactive spike epitopes were mapped to their HLA restriction using patient-derived lymphoblastoid cell lines. Memory CD4+ T cell crossreactivity between SARS-CoV-2 and common cold coronavirus spike proteins was assessed at the TCR clonotype level in the study. Samples from three pre-COVID donors and the naive versus memory experiments were sequenced with the Adaptive Biotechnologies TCR-sequencing kit; other data were Illumina-based. A different, Illumina-based TCR-beta assay was used to sequence expansion assays from other donors in the study. Beyond this particular receptor, the publication reports: Crossreactive clones showed significantly weaker SARS-CoV-2-driven expansion than monoreactive clones, consistent with antigenic imprinting. Roughly 64% of donors had memory CD4+ clonotypes that crossrecognized SARS-CoV-2 and at least one common cold coronavirus spike. Pre-pandemic and post-infection samples were not both contributed by any donor, so tracing of the source of pre-existing responses was limited. Since the crossreactivity analysis centred on spike protein, crossreactivity against other viral proteins was not assessed. The study was constrained by small numbers of patients and of tested TCRs. Naive versus memory sequencing indicated that memory recall responses, rather than primary responses primed during culture, are detected by the assay.

The germline V gene encodes CDR1 MDHEN and CDR2 SYDVKM. V drops 6 bases and J drops 8 bases, leaving 19 bases in between. Reading from cysteine to phenylalanine, the CDR3 counts 15 amino acids. The entry retains the CDR3 DNA only, 45 bases that are in frame from base 1. Deep-resolution immunoSEQ TCR-beta sequencing was performed on DNA from uncultured naive and memory CD4+ T cells. Turning to the authors' computational methods: During preprocessing, nonproductive sequences were removed, along with CDR3s that did not begin with C, did not end with F or W, or were shorter than 7 amino acids. Cultured and uncultured naive and memory CD4+ repertoires were searched for previously identified spike- and CEF-reactive CDR3s. After three terminal residues were trimmed from each end, CDR3 homology was quantified as pairwise Levenshtein distance using the stringdist R package. TCRdb obtained this table from immuneACCESS and retained in-frame rearrangements with V and J assigned. These tables miss some clones; where compared with another copy, unresolved V genes account for less than half of the shortfall, and the remainder is unexplained. The V and J calls and clone size were taken over from that table, and D and trimming were inferred from the DNA. A total of approximately 50,000 clones appear in this sample, about 91% of them only once. Jointly, the top ten make up about 0.36% of the sample.

Naive and memory CD4+ T cells were separated from cryopreserved PBMCs by CD4 enrichment followed by EasySep naive CD4+ T cell enrichment. PBMCs were isolated from leukapheresis product or whole blood by Ficoll-Paque PLUS gradient centrifugation. PBMCs were either used fresh in the expansion assay or cryopreserved at -140 degrees C. The QIAamp Micro DNA Kit was used to extract genomic DNA from the CD4+ T cells. About this clone: The antigen this receptor binds is unknown. Base qualities are not recorded, but no much larger clone differs from it by a single base.

This clonotype was sampled from an adult with COVID-19. The rearranged chain carries TRBV28 and TRBJ1-4; the D gene is perhaps TRBD1, on 6 matching bases. The source material was naive CD4+ T cells from PBMCs. The intended sense of this specimen's cell subset or site label: naive CD4+ T cells isolated by negative enrichment. The CDR3 amino acid sequence is: CASSLLGADFEKLFF. The nucleotide sequence reads TGTGCCAGCAGCCTGTTGGGGGCCGACTTCGAAAAACTGTTTTTT.